Listed below are T cell receptor beta chains from one sample, sequenced in a study of cytomegalovirus exposure and HLA in healthy donors. Clones were sequenced by immunoSEQ multiplex PCR, and TCRdb holds only the in-frame ones, with some missing. The table shows fewer than 200,000 clones, with approximately 80% occurring only once. Sequencing used PBMCs. These TCRs come from a woman in her 30s in good health and CMV-seropositive. CDR3s include the opening cysteine and the closing phenylalanine or tryptophan. D genes are given only for firm matches. For some rows the clone size is stated as once, few or many, or as a class when expanded; others skip it.

clone_size j_call d_call v_call cdr3_aa cdr3_nt
NA TRBJ2-7 TRBD2 TRBV6-5 CASSYSKRDGSYEQYF TGTGCCAGCAGTTACTCGAAGCGGGATGGCTCCTACGAGCAGTACTTC
NA TRBJ2-3 NA TRBV7-2 CASSLDQGWWSDTQYF TGTGCCAGCAGCTTAGATCAGGGGTGGTGGTCAGATACGCAGTATTTT
NA TRBJ2-5 NA TRBV5-5 CASSPSRVLHQETQYF TGTGCCAGCAGCCCCAGCCGGGTGCTCCACCAAGAGACCCAGTACTTC
once TRBJ1-3 NA TRBV6-6 CASSDILSGNTIYF TGTGCCAGCAGCGACATCCTCTCTGGAAACACCATATATTTT
NA TRBJ1-2 NA TRBV28 CASSLGWGETGYTF TGTGCCAGCAGTCTCGGTTGGGGGGAAACGGGCTACACCTTC
NA TRBJ1-5 TRBD1 TRBV28 CASSLSQGTQPQHF TGTGCCAGCAGTTTATCACAGGGGACTCAGCCCCAGCATTTT
NA TRBJ1-2 NA TRBV28 CASSLPGARNYGYTF TGTGCCAGCAGTTTACCAGGGGCTAGGAACTATGGCTACACCTTC
NA TRBJ2-7 TRBD2 TRBV15 CATSRAPGTSGTYEQYF TGTGCCACCAGCAGAGCGCCCGGGACTAGCGGGACCTACGAGCAGTACTTC
few TRBJ2-5 TRBD1 TRBV10-3 CAISDPRQGQETQYF TGTGCCATCAGTGACCCCCGACAGGGTCAAGAGACCCAGTACTTC
NA TRBJ2-3 NA TRBV9 CASSTAGTDTQYF TGTGCCAGCAGCACAGCGGGCACAGATACGCAGTATTTT
NA TRBJ1-1 TRBD1 TRBV5-4 CASSLAGTGDTEAFF TGTGCCAGCAGCTTGGCCGGGACAGGGGACACTGAAGCTTTCTTT
once TRBJ2-7 TRBD2 TRBV7-9 CASSPGTSYEQYF TGTGCCAGCAGCCCCGGGACTAGCTACGAGCAGTACTTC
few TRBJ1-1 NA TRBV10-3 CAISSWLQGRGTEAFF TGTGCCATCAGTAGCTGGCTACAGGGAAGAGGGACTGAAGCTTTCTTT
NA TRBJ2-3 TRBD1 TRBV6-1 CASRQGAVDTQYF TGTGCCAGCAGACAGGGGGCGGTAGATACGCAGTATTTT
NA TRBJ1-1 NA TRBV6-6 CAGGVDRQEAFF TGTGCCGGAGGCGTCGACCGGCAGGAAGCTTTCTTT
NA TRBJ1-1 TRBD1 TRBV30 CAWGTANTEAFF TGTGCCTGGGGGACAGCGAACACTGAAGCTTTCTTT
NA TRBJ2-2 TRBD1 TRBV7-2 CASSMTGAGELFF TGTGCCAGCAGCATGACAGGGGCCGGGGAGCTGTTTTTT
NA TRBJ1-2 NA TRBV5-6 CASSLVKYSPNYGYTF TGTGCCAGCAGCTTGGTAAAGTACAGTCCTAACTATGGCTACACCTTC
NA TRBJ1-2 TRBD1 TRBV19 CASSIGGTGGVYGYTF TGTGCCAGTAGTATTGGGGGGACAGGGGGCGTCTATGGCTACACCTTC
once TRBJ1-2 NA TRBV7-2 CASSEKGQGANYGYTF TGTGCCAGCAGCGAAAAGGGGCAGGGTGCTAACTATGGCTACACCTTC
NA TRBJ2-6 TRBD1 TRBV15 CATSKLRQGKGASGANVLTF TGTGCCACCAGCAAACTCCGACAGGGTAAAGGGGCCTCTGGGGCCAACGTCCTGACTTTC
NA TRBJ2-5 NA TRBV18 CASSPGPETQYF TGTGCCAGCTCACCCGGTCCGGAGACCCAGTACTTC
NA TRBJ1-2 TRBD1 TRBV13 CASTIGDRDTYGYTF TGTGCCAGCACTATAGGGGACAGGGATACCTATGGCTACACCTTC
NA TRBJ2-1 NA TRBV5-6 CASSYGLADEQFF TGTGCCAGCAGCTACGGACTGGCCGATGAGCAGTTCTTC